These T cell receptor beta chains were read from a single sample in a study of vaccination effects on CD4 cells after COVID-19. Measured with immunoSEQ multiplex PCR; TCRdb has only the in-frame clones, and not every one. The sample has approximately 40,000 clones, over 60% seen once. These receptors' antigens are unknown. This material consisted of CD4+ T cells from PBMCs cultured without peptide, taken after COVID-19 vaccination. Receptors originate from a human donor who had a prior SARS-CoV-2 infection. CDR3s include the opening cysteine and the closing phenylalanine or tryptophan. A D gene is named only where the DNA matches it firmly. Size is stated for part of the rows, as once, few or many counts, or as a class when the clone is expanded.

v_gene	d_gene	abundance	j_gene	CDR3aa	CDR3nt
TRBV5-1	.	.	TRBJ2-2	CASSLAGQGTAGELFF	TGCGCCAGCAGCTTGGCCGGGCAGGGTACGGCCGGGGAGCTGTTTTTT
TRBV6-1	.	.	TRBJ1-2	CASSEFSYGYTF	TGTGCCAGCAGTGAATTCAGCTATGGCTACACCTTC
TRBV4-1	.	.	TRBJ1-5	CASSQDLAGWRPQHF	TGCGCCAGCAGCCAAGATCTGGCAGGGTGGAGGCCCCAGCATTTT
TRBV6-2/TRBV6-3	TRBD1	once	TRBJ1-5	CASSPDRVYQPQHF	TGTGCCAGCAGCCCAGACAGGGTTTATCAGCCCCAGCATTTT
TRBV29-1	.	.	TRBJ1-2	CSVQSGGGYTF	TGCAGCGTTCAGTCCGGGGGCGGCTACACCTTC
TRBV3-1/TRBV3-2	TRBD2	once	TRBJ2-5	CASSQSLAGVGETQYF	TGTGCCAGCAGCCAAAGCCTAGCGGGAGTGGGGGAGACCCAGTACTTC
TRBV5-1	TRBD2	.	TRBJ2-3	CASSLGGLDTDTQYF	TGCGCCAGCAGCCTGGGAGGGCTAGATACAGATACGCAGTATTTT
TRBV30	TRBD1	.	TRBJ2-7	CAWSVVGQGEEQYF	TGTGCCTGGAGTGTGGTAGGACAGGGAGAGGAGCAGTACTTC
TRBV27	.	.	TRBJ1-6	CASRPGRQNSYNSPLHF	TGTGCCAGCAGGCCGGGACGTCAAAACTCCTATAATTCACCCCTCCACTTT
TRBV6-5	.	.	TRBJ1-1	CASTLPGTTEAFF	TGTGCCAGCACCCTACCGGGGACGACTGAAGCTTTCTTT
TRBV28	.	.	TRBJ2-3	CASSLIDENTQYF	TGTGCCAGCAGTTTAATTGACGAGAATACGCAGTATTTT
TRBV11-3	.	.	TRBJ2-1	CASSLGQISSEEQFF	TGTGCCAGCAGCCTCGGACAGATCTCCTCTGAGGAGCAGTTCTTC
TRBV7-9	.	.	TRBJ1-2	CASSLGQAMNF	TGTGCCAGCAGCTTAGGACAGGCTATGAACTTC
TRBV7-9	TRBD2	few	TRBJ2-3	CASSSNSGDTQYF	TGTGCCAGCAGCTCGAATAGCGGGGATACGCAGTATTTT
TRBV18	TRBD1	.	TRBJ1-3	CASSPSGTGAGNTIYF	TGTGCCAGCTCACCATCCGGGACAGGAGCCGGAAACACCATATATTTT
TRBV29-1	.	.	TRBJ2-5	CSVVGSSDGETQYF	TGCAGCGTTGTGGGCAGCTCGGACGGAGAGACCCAGTACTTC
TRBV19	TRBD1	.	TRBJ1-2	CASSRGTVNF	TGTGCCAGTAGTAGAGGGACAGTAAACTTC